Listed here is a single T cell receptor (beta chain). The antigen is not known. The PCR employed 60 Vbeta primers together with 13 Jbeta primers. Data came from immunoSEQ multiplex PCR; TCRdb stores just in-frame clones and leaves some out. The sample's table shows over 100,000 clones. This sample is drawn from a study of cytomegalovirus exposure and HLA in healthy donors. Overall study context: The early release's HLA-typed donors yielded approximately 85 million unique TCRs. General study results and limits: Among TCR sequences, most were rare, though some public TCRs appeared in many donors. Per a later analysis, 15,000 to 20,000 TCR beta sequences showed association with HLA alleles at 0.05 false discovery rate. Listed as cytomegalovirus-associated were over 150 TCR beta chains.

The clonotype comes from a man aged 25-40 years in good health and CMV-seronegative. The sequencing sample was made of PBMCs.

The CDR3 protein is CASRLQTGGGDTQYF. The CDR3 DNA reads as TGTGCCAGTAGACTCCAAACAGGGGGAGGAGATACGCAGTATTTT. The V call is TRBV19, the J call TRBJ2-3; 8 bases match TRBD1. The trim removed 6 bases at V and 5 bases at J, leaving 10 bases unmatched. The CDR3 has 15 amino acids. CDR1 is LNHDA, CDR2 SQIVND, per germline (reference sequence).